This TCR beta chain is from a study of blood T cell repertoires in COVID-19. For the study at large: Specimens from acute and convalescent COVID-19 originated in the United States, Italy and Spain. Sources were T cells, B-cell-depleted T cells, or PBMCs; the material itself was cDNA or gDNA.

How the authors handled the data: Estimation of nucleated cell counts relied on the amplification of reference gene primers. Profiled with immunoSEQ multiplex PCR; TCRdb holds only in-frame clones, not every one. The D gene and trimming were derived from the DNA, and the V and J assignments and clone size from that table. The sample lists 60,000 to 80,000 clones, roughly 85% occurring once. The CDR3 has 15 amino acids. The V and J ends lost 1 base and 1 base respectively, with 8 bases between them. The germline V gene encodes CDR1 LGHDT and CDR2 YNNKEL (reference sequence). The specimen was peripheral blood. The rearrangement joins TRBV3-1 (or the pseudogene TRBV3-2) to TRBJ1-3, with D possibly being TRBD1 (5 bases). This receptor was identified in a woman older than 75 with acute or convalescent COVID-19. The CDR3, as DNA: TGTGCCAGCAGCCAAGCTGGGACTTCTGGAAACACCATATATTTT. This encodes CASSQAGTSGNTIYF.